The sequence of this T cell receptor beta chain was determined in a study of response to subunit inactivated influenza vaccine. General observations from the study: There was a suggestion from the authors that each seasonal influenza vaccination recruits few new T cells.

TCRdb recomputed calls from the RT-PCR reads with MiXCR, one row per CDR3 protein. Of over 150,000 distinct CDR3 sequences in the sample, about an eighth were seen once. This clonotype was picked up a small number of times. Its antigen is not identified. Material: CD8+ T cells sorted from PBMCs, obtained roughly 5 days after vaccination. The clonotype originates from a man aged 50 to 60 who received an inactivated influenza vaccine.

Written as DNA, the CDR3 is TGTGCCAGCAGTGAAGGGACAGGGTTTTACGAGCAGTACTTC. Translating it yields CASSEGTGFYEQYF. This chain connects TRBV6-1 to TRBJ2-7, with 8 bases that match TRBD1. The ends lost 1 base at V and 4 bases at J; junction bases unmatched: 3. CDR3 length: 14 residues. Germline values: CDR1 MNHNS, CDR2 SASEGT.